The 17 T cell receptor beta chains presented below share a single source sample, sequenced in a study of cytomegalovirus exposure and HLA in healthy donors. PCR employed 60 Vbeta and 13 Jbeta primers. Generated by immunoSEQ multiplex PCR, the TCRdb table keeps only in-frame clones and is missing some. The sample contains approximately 100,000 clones, roughly four fifths of which appear only once. Sample: PBMCs. These receptor sequences come from a man aged 45-65 years in good health and CMV-seronegative.

V and J are TRBV7-8 and TRBJ2-3; D might be TRBD1 (7 bases). This CDR3 has 16 amino acids. V was trimmed by 4 bases and J by 4 bases, leaving 18 bases between them. Germline CDR1 is SGHVS and CDR2 is FQNEAQ. The DNA for the CDR3 is TGTGCCAGCAGCTCCCTCTGGCAGGGGGGATCAGATACGCAGTATTTT. This translates into CASSSLWQGGSDTQYF.

The rearrangement joins TRBV28 to TRBJ2-7; possible D gene TRBD2, 5 bases. The length of the CDR3 is 12 residues. Germline assignment: CDR1 MDHEN and CDR2 SYDVKM. V was cut by 6 bases and J by 5 bases, with 11 bases left in between. CDR3 DNA: TGTGCCAGCAGGGCGGGTAACCACGAGCAGTACTTC. Translating it yields CASRAGNHEQYF. Looking up the rest from reference TRBV28 and TRBJ2-7 gives the full variable domain: DVKVTQSSRYLVKRTGEKVFLECVQDMDHENMFWYRQDPGLGLRLIYFSYDVKMKEKGDIPEGYSVSREKKERFSLILESASTNQTSMYLCASRAGNHEQYFGPGTRLTVT.

The rearrangement joins TRBV15 to TRBJ2-5; 7 nucleotides align to TRBD1. CDR3 length: 15 amino acids. The germline gives CDR1 LNHNV, CDR2 YYDKDF (reference sequence). V lost 7 bases and J lost 13; bases outside the gene matches: 21. CDR3 sequence reads: CATTGDSYLRSGLYF. The CDR3, as DNA: TGTGCCACCACCGGGGACAGCTACTTAAGAAGTGGGCTGTACTTC.

This clone appeared a few times. The chain joins TRBV5-1 to TRBJ1-6, with 9 bases matching TRBD1. V trimming: 0 bases; J trimming: 10 bases; junction bases outside the gene matches: 2. Germline loops: CDR1 SGHRS, CDR2 YFSETQ. This CDR3 contains 14 residues. In DNA, the CDR3 is TGCGCCAGCAGCTTGGACGGGACAGGGTCACCCCTCCACTTT. The encoded protein is CASSLDGTGSPLHF.

This clone was found once. The J gene is TRBJ1-1, the V gene TRBV30; 7 nucleotides agree with TRBD1. The junction had 5 bases not matched to a gene; V was cut back by 5 bases and J by 5 bases. CDR1 is GTSNPN, CDR2 SVGIG, per germline (reference sequence). There are 12 residues in the CDR3. DNA of the CDR3: TGTGCCTGGTTCTACAGGGGAACTGAAGCTTTCTTT. Protein sequence: CAWFYRGTEAFF.

The chain employs TRBV5-1 and TRBJ2-2, with D maybe TRBD1 (8 bases). The CDR3 sequence is 15 residues long. The germline V gene encodes CDR1 SGHRS and CDR2 YFSETQ. With 3 bases removed from V and 4 bases from J, the gap between germline ends came to 13 bases. The CDR3 here is CASSSTGGGTGELFF. The DNA for the CDR3 is TGCGCCAGCAGCTCAACAGGGGGGGGCACCGGGGAGCTGTTTTTT. Based on the CDR3 plus reference TRBV5-1 and TRBJ2-2, the full variable domain is KAGVTQTPRYLIKTRGQQVTLSCSPISGHRSVSWYQQTPGQGLQFLFEYFSETQRNKGNFPGRFSGRQFSNSRSEMNVSTLELGDSALYLCASSSTGGGTGELFFGEGSRLTVL.

V gene TRBV28 combines with J gene TRBJ1-2; D perhaps matches TRBD1 (5 bases). The germline gives CDR1 MDHEN, CDR2 SYDVKM. V was clipped by 6 bases and J by 6 bases, with 14 bases between them. This CDR3 is 13 amino acids long. CDR3 sequence reads: CASRKTASNGYTF. In DNA, the CDR3 is TGTGCCAGCAGAAAGACAGCGTCGAATGGCTACACCTTC.

This chain connects TRBV10-3 to TRBJ1-2; no reliable D call. There are 14 residues in the CDR3. CDR1 and CDR2 (germline): ENHRY, SYGVKD. V lost 3 bases and J lost 4, with 12 bases in between. The CDR3 protein is CAISDPSGPYGYTF. The CDR3 nucleotides are TGTGCCATCAGTGACCCCAGTGGTCCCTATGGCTACACCTTC.

The chain employs TRBV28 and TRBJ1-2; maybe TRBD1 (5 bases). The CDR3 totals 12 residues. V lost 5 bases, J lost 5 bases, and 9 bases lay in between. In germline, CDR1 is MDHEN, CDR2 SYDVKM. For the CDR3, the DNA is TGTGCCAGCAGTCCCGACAGTTATGGCTACACCTTC. It codes for CASSPDSYGYTF.

V and J are TRBV5-1 and TRBJ1-6; 8 nucleotides agree with TRBD1. Germline CDR1 reads SGHRS; CDR2 reads YFSETQ. Trimming removed 5 bases from V and 6 bases from J; junction bases left unmatched: 4. CDR3 length: 14 amino acids. CDR3 region: CASRRQGLNSPLHF. CDR3 coding DNA: TGCGCCAGCAGGAGACAGGGGCTTAATTCACCCCTCCACTTT.

The rearrangement links TRBV29-1 to TRBJ2-2; 8 nucleotides agree with TRBD2. CDR3 length: 14 amino acids. The trim removed 3 bases at V and 4 bases at J, leaving 4 bases unmatched. The germline V gene encodes CDR1 SQVTM and CDR2 ANQGSEA. This chain's CDR3 is CSVEVAGPTGELFF. CDR3 nucleotide sequence: TGCAGCGTTGAGGTAGCGGGACCCACCGGGGAGCTGTTTTTT.

This clone was detected once. The rearrangement joins TRBV18 to TRBJ1-5; 8 nucleotides agree with TRBD1. J lost 4 bases, V lost 5 bases, and 10 bases had no gene match. Germline CDR1 is KGHSH and CDR2 is LQKENI. The CDR3 spans 16 residues. The CDR3 region is CASSGDRSQENQPQHF. CDR3 nucleotide sequence: TGTGCCAGCTCAGGGGACAGGTCCCAGGAGAATCAGCCCCAGCATTTT.

The sample holds one count of this clone. This chain links TRBV19 with TRBJ2-1; weak D call: TRBD1 (5 bases). This CDR3 comprises 13 residues. V lost 11 bases and J lost 7, with 18 bases in between. CDR1 and CDR2 (germline): LNHDA, SQIVND (reference sequence). CDR3: CAVQGIWANEQFF. The DNA for the CDR3 is TGTGCCGTTCAGGGTATATGGGCGAATGAGCAGTTCTTC.

A few counts support this clone. J is TRBJ2-1 and V is TRBV5-4; the match to TRBD1 covers 7 bases. CDR1 SGHNT and CDR2 YYREEE come from the germline V gene (reference sequence). The CDR3 is 15 amino acids. J was trimmed by 6 bases and V by 6 bases; bases with no gene match: 12. The chain's CDR3 is CASILRGRIINEQFF. In nucleotides, the CDR3 is TGTGCCAGCATCCTAAGGGGGCGAATAATCAATGAGCAGTTCTTC.

The chain links TRBV27 to TRBJ2-5; no definite D call. CDR1 is MNHEY, CDR2 SMNVEV, per germline (reference sequence). The CDR3 spans 13 residues. Trimming shortened V by 3 bases and J by 1 base, and 6 bases separated the two germline ends. The CDR3 DNA follows: TGTGCCAGCAGTTTTAGATCCCAAGAGACCCAGTACTTC. Translated, it gives CASSFRSQETQYF.

The chain recombines TRBV30 with TRBJ1-4; tentative D call: TRBD1 (5 bases). In germline, CDR1 is GTSNPN, CDR2 SVGIG (reference sequence). The CDR3 extends over 13 amino acids. Trimming pared 2 bases from V and 6 bases from J, leaving 10 bases between. The CDR3: CAWSRGEDEKLFF. The CDR3, as DNA: TGTGCCTGGAGTAGAGGGGAGGATGAAAAACTGTTTTTT.

The chain has TRBV28 and TRBJ2-3, with 10 bases that match TRBD2. This CDR3 comprises 13 residues. Germline-derived CDR1 and CDR2 are MDHEN and SYDVKM. V lost 10 bases to trimming and J lost 4 bases; unmatched junction nucleotides: 5. CDR3 region: CATRLAGADTQYF. The CDR3 nucleotides are TGTGCCACCCGACTAGCGGGTGCAGATACGCAGTATTTT.